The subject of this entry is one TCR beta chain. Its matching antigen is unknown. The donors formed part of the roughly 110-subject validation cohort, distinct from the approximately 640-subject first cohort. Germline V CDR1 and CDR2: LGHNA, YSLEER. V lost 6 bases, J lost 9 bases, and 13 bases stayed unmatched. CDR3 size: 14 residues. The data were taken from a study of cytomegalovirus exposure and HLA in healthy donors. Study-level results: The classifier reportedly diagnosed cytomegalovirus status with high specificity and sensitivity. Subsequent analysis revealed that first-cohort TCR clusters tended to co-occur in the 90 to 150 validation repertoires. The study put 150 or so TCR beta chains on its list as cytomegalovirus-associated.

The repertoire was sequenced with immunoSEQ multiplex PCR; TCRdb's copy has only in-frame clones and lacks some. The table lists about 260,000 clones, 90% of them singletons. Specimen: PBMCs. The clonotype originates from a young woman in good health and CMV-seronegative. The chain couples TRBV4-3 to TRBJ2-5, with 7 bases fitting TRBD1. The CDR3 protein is CASSQGQMDGAQYF. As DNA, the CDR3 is TGCGCCAGCAGTCAGGGACAGATGGATGGGGCCCAGTACTTC.